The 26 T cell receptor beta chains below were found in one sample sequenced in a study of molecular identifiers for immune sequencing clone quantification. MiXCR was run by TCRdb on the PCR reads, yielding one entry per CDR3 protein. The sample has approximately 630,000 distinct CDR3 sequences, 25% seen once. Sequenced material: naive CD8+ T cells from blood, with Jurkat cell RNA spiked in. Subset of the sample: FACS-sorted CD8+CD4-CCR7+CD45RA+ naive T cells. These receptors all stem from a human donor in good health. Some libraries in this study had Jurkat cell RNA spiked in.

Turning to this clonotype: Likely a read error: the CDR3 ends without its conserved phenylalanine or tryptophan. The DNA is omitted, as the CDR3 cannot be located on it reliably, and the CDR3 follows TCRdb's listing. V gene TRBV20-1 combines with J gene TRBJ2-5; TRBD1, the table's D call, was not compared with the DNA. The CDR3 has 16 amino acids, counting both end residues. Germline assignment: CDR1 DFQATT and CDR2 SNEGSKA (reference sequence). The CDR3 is CSATPDFQEFQETPYL.

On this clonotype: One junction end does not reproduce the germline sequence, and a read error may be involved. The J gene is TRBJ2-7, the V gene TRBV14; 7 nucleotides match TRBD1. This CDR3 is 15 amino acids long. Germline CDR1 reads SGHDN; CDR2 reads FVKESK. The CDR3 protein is CARSQGYDRAHEQYF. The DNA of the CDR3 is TGTGCCAGAAGCCAGGGTTATGACAGGGCCCACGAGCAGTACTTC. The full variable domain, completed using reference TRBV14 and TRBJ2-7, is EAGVTQFPSHSVIEKGQTVTLRCDPISGHDNLYWYRRVMGKEIKFLLHFVKESKQDESGMPNNRFLAERTGGTYSTLKVQPAELEDSGVYFCARSQGYDRAHEQYFGPGTRLTVT.

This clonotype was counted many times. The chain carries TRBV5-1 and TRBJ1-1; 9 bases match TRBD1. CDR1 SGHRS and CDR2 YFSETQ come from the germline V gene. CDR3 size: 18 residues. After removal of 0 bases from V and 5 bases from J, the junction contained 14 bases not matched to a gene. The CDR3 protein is CASSLAGTGYVLETEAFF. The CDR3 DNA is TGCGCCAGCAGCTTGGCCGGGACAGGGTATGTATTAGAAACTGAAGCTTTCTTT. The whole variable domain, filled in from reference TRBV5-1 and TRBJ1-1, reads KAGVTQTPRYLIKTRGQQVTLSCSPISGHRSVSWYQQTPGQGLQFLFEYFSETQRNKGNFPGRFSGRQFSNSRSEMNVSTLELGDSALYLCASSLAGTGYVLETEAFFGQGTRLTVV.

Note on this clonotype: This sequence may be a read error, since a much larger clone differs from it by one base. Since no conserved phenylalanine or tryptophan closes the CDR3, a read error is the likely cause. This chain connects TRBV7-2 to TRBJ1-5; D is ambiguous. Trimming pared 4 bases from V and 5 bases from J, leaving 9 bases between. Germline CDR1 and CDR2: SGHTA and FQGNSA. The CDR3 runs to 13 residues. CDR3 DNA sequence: TGTGCCAGCAGCTCATACAACTATCAGCCCCAGCATCTT. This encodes CASSSYNYQPQHL.

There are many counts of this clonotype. The CDR3 DNA sequence: TGTGCCAGCAGCCCCCTATTCGTAGCGGGGGGCCAAGAGACCCAGTACTTC. Translating it yields CASSPLFVAGGQETQYF. The chain couples TRBV3-1 to TRBJ2-5; 10 bases match TRBD2. The CDR3 runs to 17 residues. Germline V gene data show CDR1 as LGHDT and CDR2 as YNNKEL (reference sequence). Trimming took 4 bases from V and 1 from J; bases not matched to a gene: 9.

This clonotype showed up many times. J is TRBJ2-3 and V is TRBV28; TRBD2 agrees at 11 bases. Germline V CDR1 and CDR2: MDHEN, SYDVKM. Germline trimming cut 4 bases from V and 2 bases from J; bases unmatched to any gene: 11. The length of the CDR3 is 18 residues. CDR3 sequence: CASSSSPASGRLTDTQYF. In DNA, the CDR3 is TGTGCCAGCAGTTCCTCACCCGCTAGCGGGAGGCTCACAGATACGCAGTATTTT.

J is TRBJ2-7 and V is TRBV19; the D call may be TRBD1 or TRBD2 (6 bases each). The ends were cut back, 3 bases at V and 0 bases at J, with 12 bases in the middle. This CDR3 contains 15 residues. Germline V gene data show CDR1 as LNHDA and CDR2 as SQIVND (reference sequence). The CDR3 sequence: CASSMAGGPSYEQYF. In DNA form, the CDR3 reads TGTGCCAGTAGTATGGCCGGGGGCCCCTCCTACGAGCAGTACTTC.

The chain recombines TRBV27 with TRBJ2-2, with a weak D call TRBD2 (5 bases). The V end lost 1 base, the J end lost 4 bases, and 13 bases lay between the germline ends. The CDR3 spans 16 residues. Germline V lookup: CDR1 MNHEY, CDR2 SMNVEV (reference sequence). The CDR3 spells CASSLLSTRGTGELFF. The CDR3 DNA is TGTGCCAGCAGTTTATTGAGCACCCGGGGCACCGGGGAGCTGTTTTTT.

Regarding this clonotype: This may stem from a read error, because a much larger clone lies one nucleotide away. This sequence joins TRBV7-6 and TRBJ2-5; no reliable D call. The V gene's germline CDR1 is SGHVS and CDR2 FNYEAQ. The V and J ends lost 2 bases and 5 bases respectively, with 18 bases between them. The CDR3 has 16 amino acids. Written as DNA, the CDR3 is TGTGCCAGCAGCTTAAACGGACCACTTGAATCGGAGACCCAGTACTTC. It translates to CASSLNGPLESETQYF.

The CDR3 region has the DNA TGTGCCAGTAAGGGACTAGCGGGAGAGGAGTACTTC. Amino acids: CASKGLAGEEYF. This chain joins TRBV12-3 or TRBV12-4 and TRBJ2-7, with 14 bases lining up with TRBD2. V shed 9 bases, J shed 11 bases, and the junction held 6 bases outside the gene matches. The CDR3 extends over 12 amino acids.

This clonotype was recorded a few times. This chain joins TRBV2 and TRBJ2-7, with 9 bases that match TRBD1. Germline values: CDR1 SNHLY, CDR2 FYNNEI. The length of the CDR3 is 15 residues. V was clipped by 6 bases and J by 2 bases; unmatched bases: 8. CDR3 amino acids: CASSEGQGPTYEQYF. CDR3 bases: TGTGCCAGCAGCGAGGGACAGGGACCCACCTACGAGCAGTACTTC.

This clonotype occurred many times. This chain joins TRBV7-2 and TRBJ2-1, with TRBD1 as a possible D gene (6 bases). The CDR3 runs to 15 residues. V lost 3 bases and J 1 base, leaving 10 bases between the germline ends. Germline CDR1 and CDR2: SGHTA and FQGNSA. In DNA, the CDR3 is TGTGCCAGCAGCTTCCGAGACAGGTCCTACAATGAGCAGTTCTTC. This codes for CASSFRDRSYNEQFF. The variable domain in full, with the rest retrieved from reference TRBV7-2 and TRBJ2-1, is GAGVSQSPSNKVTEKGKDVELRCDPISGHTALYWYRQSLGQGLEFLIYFQGNSAPDKSGLPSDRFSAERTGGSVSTLTIQRTQQEDSAVYLCASSFRDRSYNEQFFGPGTRLTVL.

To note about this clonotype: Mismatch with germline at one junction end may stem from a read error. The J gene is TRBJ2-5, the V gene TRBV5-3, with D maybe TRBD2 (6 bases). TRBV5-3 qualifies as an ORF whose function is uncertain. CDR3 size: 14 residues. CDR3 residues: CASSLEGWGETQYF. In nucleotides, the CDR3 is TGTGCCAGCAGCTTGGAGGGATGGGGGGAGACCCAGTACTTC.

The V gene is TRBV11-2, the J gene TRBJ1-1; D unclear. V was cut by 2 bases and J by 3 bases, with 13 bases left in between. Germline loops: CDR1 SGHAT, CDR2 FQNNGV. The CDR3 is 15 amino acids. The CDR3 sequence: CASSLLMGMDTEAFF. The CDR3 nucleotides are TGTGCCAGCAGCTTATTGATGGGGATGGACACTGAAGCTTTCTTT. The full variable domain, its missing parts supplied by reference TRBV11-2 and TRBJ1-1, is EAGVAQSPRYKIIEKRQSVAFWCNPISGHATLYWYQQILGQGPKLLIQFQNNGVVDDSQLPKDRFSAERLKGVDSTLKIQPAKLEDSAVYLCASSLLMGMDTEAFFGQGTRLTVV.

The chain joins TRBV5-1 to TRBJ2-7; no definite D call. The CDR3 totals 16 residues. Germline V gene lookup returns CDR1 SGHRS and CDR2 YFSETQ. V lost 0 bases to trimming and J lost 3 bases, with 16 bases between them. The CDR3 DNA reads TGCGCCAGCAGCTTGGCCCCGGAAACGAGATTCTACGAGCAGTACTTC. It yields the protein CASSLAPETRFYEQYF.

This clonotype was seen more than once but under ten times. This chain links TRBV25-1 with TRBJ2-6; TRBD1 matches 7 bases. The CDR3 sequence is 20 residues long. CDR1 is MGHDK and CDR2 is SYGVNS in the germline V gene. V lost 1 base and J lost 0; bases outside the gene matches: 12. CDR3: CASSEWAGTAYDSGANVLTF. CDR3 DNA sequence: TGTGCCAGCAGTGAATGGGCCGGGACAGCGTATGACTCTGGGGCCAACGTCCTGACTTTC.

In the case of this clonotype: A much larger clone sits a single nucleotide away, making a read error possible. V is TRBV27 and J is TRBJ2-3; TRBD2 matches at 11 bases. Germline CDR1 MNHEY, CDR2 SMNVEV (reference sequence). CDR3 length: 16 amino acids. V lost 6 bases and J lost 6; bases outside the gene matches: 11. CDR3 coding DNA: TGTGCCAGCAGATATCTCTCTAGCGGGGGGCCGGATACGCAGTATTTT. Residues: CASRYLSSGGPDTQYF.

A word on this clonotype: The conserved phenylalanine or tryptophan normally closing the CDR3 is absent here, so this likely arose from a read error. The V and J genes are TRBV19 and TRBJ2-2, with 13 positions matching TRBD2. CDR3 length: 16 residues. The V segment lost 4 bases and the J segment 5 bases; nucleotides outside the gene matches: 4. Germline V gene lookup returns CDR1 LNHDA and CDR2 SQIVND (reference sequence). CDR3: CASSTGLAGRTGELFS. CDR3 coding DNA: TGTGCCAGTAGTACGGGACTAGCGGGACGGACCGGGGAGCTGTTTTCT.

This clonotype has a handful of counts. CDR3 loop: CASSYNQDRFYEQYF. The CDR3 bases are TGTGCCAGCAGTTACAACCAGGACCGTTTCTACGAGCAGTACTTC. V is TRBV6-2 or TRBV6-3 and J is TRBJ2-7; D call uncertain. Germline V gene data show CDR1 as MNHEY and CDR2 as SVGEGT. The V end lost 2 bases, the J end lost 3 bases, and 14 bases lay between the germline ends. The CDR3 has 15 amino acids.

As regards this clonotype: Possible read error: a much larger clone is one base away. CDR3 nucleotide sequence: TGTGCCAGCAGAAGGACATATAACACCGGGGAGCTGATTTTT. Encoded protein: CASRRTYNTGELIF. The rearrangement links TRBV12-3 or TRBV12-4 to TRBJ2-2; D may be TRBD1 or TRBD2 (5 bases each). There are 14 residues in the CDR3.

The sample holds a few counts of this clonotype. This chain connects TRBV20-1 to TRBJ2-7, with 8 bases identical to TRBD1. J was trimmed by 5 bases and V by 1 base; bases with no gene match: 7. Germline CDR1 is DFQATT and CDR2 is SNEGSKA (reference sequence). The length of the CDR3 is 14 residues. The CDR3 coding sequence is TGCAGTGCTAGAGGGACAGGGTTTTTCCACGAGCAGTACTTC. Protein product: CSARGTGFFHEQYF.

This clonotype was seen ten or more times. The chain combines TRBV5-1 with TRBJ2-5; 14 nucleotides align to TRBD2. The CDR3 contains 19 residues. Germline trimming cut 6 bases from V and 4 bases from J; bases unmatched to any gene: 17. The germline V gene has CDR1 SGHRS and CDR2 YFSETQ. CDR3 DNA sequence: TGCGCCAGCAACAACGGAGAGACTAGCGGGAGGGTCCTCGCAGAGACCCAGTACTTC. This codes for CASNNGETSGRVLAETQYF.

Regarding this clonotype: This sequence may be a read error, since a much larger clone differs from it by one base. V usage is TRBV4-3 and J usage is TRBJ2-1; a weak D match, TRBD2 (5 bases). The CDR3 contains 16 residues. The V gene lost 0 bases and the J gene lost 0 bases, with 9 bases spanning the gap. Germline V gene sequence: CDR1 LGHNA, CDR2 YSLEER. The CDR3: CASSQDKRSSYNEQFF. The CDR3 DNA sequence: TGCGCCAGCAGCCAAGATAAGCGGAGCTCCTACAATGAGCAGTTCTTC.

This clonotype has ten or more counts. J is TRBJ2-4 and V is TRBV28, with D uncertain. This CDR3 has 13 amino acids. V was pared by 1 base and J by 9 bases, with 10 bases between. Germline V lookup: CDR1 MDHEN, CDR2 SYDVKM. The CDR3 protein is CASSLLSPSIQYF. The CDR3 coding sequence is TGTGCCAGCAGTTTATTGTCCCCGTCCATTCAGTACTTC.

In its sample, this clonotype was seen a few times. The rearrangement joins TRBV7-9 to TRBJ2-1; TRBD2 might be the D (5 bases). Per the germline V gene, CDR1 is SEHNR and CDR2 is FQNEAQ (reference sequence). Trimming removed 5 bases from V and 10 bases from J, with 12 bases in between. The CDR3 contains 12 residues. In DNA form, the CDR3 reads TGTGCCAGCAGCGTTACAAGCGGAGAGCAGTTCTTC. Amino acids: CASSVTSGEQFF. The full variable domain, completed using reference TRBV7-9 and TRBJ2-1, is DTGVSQNPRHKITKRGQNVTFRCDPISEHNRLYWYRQTLGQGPEFLTYFQNEAQLEKSRLLSDRFSAERPKGSFSTLEIQRTEQGDSAMYLCASSVTSGEQFFGPGTRLTVL.

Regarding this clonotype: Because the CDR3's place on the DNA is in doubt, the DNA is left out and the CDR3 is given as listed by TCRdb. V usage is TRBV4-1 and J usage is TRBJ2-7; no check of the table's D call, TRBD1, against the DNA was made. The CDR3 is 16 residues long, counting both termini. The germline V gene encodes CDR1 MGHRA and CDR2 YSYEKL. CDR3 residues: CASSYNFGQGSFEQYF.